Given below is one TCR beta chain in context. Its matching antigen is unknown. The PCR employed 60 Vbeta primers together with 13 Jbeta primers. The table came from immunoSEQ multiplex PCR; TCRdb's copy has only in-frame clones and leaves some out. Here the sample spans about 230,000 clones, around 89% being singletons. The sample originates from a study of cytomegalovirus exposure and HLA in healthy donors. Study-level results: The study flagged around 150 TCR beta chains as cytomegalovirus-associated.

The TCR was taken from a woman aged 18-29 years in good health and CMV-seronegative. Sequenced: PBMCs.

This CDR3 is CASSQGGAAGRTEAFF. The CDR3 region has the DNA TGCGCCAGCAGCCAGGGAGGGGCAGCCGGGCGGACTGAAGCTTTCTTT. This chain joins TRBV4-3 and TRBJ1-1; D possibly corresponds to TRBD1 (5 bases). Per the germline V gene, CDR1 is LGHNA and CDR2 is YSLEER. This CDR3 comprises 16 residues. V was shortened by 3 bases and J by 5 bases, with 19 bases between the two germline ends.